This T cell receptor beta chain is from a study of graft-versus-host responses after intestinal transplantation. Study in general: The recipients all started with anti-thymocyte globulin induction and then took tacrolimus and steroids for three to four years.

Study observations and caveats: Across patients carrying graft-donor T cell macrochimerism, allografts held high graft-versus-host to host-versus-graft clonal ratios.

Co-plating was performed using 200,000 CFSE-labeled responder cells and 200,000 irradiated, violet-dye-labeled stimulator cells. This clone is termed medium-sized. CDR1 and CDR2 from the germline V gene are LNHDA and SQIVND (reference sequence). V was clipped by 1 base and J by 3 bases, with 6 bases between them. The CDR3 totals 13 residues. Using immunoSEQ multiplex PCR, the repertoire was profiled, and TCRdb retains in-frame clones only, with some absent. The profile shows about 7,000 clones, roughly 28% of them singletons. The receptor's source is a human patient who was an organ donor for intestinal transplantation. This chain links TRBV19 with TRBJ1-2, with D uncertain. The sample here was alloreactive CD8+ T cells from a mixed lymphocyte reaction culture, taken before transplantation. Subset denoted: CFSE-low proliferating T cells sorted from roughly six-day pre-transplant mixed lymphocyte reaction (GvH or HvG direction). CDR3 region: CASSIAGDYGYTF. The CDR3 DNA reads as TGTGCCAGTAGTATAGCTGGGGACTATGGCTACACCTTC.